This T cell receptor (beta chain) was sequenced in a study of low-dose radiotherapy and immunotherapy resistance in tumors. As for the study in general: In Cohort 2, 1 Gy per fraction was delivered every two weeks, for a total of 13 Gy over 26 weeks. The treatment that patients received was intravenous nivolumab 240 mg every two weeks plus ipilimumab 1 mg/kg every six weeks. Treatment included intravenous cyclophosphamide dosed at 200 mg/m2 every two weeks, one day before radiation and immunotherapy.

This clonotype was counted once. It is likely a read error: a sequence one base away is far more abundant. First-strand cDNA used TRAV- and TRBV-specific primers, covering alpha and beta chains. Both a constant-region primer and a V-primer adapter served to amplify TCRs across approximately 19 PCR cycles. MiXCR, applied by TCRdb to the reads, yields one record per CDR3 protein. Of 35,000 to 50,000 distinct CDR3 sequences in the sample, roughly a third were seen once. The time point is: before trial treatment. Patients deemed eligible presented with advanced solid tumors lacking tumor-infiltrating lymphocytes. The CDR3 consists of 16 residues. Germline CDR1 and CDR2: SGHAT and FQNNGV.

The chain uses TRBV11-2 and TRBJ2-1, with 8 bases aligning to TRBD2. The sample consisted of PBMCs, taken before treatment. This TCR was sampled from a male donor with gallbladder cancer. CDR3 sequence (DNA): TGTGCCAGCAGCCAAGATCAAGGCGGGGGGTACAATGAGCAGATCTTC. Translated, it gives CASSQDQGGGYNEQIF. Full variable domain (remainder filled in from reference TRBV11-2 and TRBJ2-1): EAGVAQSPRYKIIEKRQSVAFWCNPISGHATLYWYQQILGQGPKLLIQFQNNGVVDDSQLPKDRFSAERLKGVDSTLKIQPAKLEDSAVYLCASSQDQGGGYNEQIFGPGTRLTVL.